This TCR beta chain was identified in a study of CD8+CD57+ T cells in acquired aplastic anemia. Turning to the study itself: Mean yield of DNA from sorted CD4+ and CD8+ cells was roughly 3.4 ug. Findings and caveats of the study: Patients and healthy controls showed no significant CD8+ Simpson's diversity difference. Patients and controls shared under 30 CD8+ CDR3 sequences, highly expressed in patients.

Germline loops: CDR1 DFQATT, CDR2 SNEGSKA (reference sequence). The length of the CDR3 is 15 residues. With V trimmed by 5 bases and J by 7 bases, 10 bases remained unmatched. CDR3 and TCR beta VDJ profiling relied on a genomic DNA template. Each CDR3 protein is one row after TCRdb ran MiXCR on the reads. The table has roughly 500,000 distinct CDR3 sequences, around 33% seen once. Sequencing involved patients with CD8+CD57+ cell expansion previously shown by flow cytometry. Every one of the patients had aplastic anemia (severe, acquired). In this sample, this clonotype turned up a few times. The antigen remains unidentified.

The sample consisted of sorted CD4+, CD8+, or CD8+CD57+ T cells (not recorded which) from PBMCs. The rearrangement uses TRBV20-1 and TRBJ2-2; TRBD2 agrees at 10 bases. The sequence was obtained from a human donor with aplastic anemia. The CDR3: CSAQLLLAGVGELFF. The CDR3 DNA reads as TGCAGTGCTCAGCTTCTGCTAGCGGGAGTCGGGGAGCTGTTTTTT.